These T cell receptor beta chains were read from a single sample in a study of cytotoxic CD8 clonotypes in ibrutinib-treated CLL. The data were produced by immunoSEQ multiplex PCR, yet TCRdb's version contains in-frame clones alone and is incomplete. This sample has approximately 100,000 clones, with around four fifths found just once. The specimen comprised PBMCs, sampled after 12 months of ibrutinib treatment. Source of these receptors: a human donor with chronic lymphocytic leukemia. CDR3s include the opening cysteine and the closing phenylalanine or tryptophan. The D gene is left open where the match is weak. The size of a clone is reported for some rows only, either as once, few or many, or as a class for expanded clones.

V	size	length	J	D	DNA	CDR3
TRBV13	-	15	TRBJ1-1	-	TGTGCCAGCAGCTTCTTTGGGGGGCTCGGGGTTGAAGCTTTCTTT	CASSFFGGLGVEAFF
TRBV10-3	-	14	TRBJ2-6	-	TGTGCCATCAGTGAACCTCGTGGGGCCAACGTCCTGACTTTC	CAISEPRGANVLTF
TRBV10-1	-	12	TRBJ2-3	-	TGCGCCAGACCCCGATACCACGATACGCAGTATTTT	CARPRYHDTQYF
TRBV7-8	-	11	TRBJ2-6	-	TGTGCCAGCAGCTCCGCCCGGACAGTGACTTTC	CASSSARTVTF
TRBV6-5	-	13	TRBJ2-2	-	TGTGCCAGCAGCCCCGGGCCGGGCGGGGAGCTGTTTTTT	CASSPGPGGELFF
TRBV27	-	15	TRBJ1-6	-	TGTGCCAGCAGTCCCCAAAGTCTGAATAATTCACCCCTCCACTTT	CASSPQSLNNSPLHF
TRBV5-1	once	15	TRBJ1-5	TRBD1	TGCGCCAGCAGCCGAACGACAGGGATGGATCAGCCCCAGCATTTT	CASSRTTGMDQPQHF
TRBV7-2	-	17	TRBJ1-6	TRBD1	TGTGCCAGCAGCTTAGGGGACAGGGAGATGATTAATTCACCCCTCCACTTT	CASSLGDREMINSPLHF
TRBV14	-	14	TRBJ2-1	-	TGTGCCAGCAGCCGCACAGGGTCGTACAATGAGCAGTTCTTC	CASSRTGSYNEQFF
TRBV21-1	-	16	TRBJ1-3	-	TGTGCCAGCAGACTCTTCTCGGGGCATTCTGGAAACACCATATATTTT	CASRLFSGHSGNTIYF
TRBV27	-	14	TRBJ2-1	TRBD2	TGTGCCAGCAGTTTAAGGCCAGCGGGGGGTCAGCAGTTCTTC	CASSLRPAGGQQFF
TRBV10-1	-	13	TRBJ2-2	TRBD1	TGCGCCAGCAGAGGACAGGGGCCCGGGGAGCTGTTTTTT	CASRGQGPGELFF